Here is one T cell receptor beta chain with its context. Clones were read by immunoSEQ multiplex PCR, and TCRdb kept only the in-frame ones, dropping some. Of fewer than 200,000 clones detected, around 91% appear once; the ten largest clones hold 1.1% to 1.5%. The data originate from a study of control samples from healthy donors and cancer patients. Germline CDR1 and CDR2: LNHDA and SQIVND (reference sequence). Losses at the gene ends were 2 bases for V and 2 bases for J; bases not matched to a gene: 2. The CDR3 loop spans 14 amino acids. The J gene is TRBJ1-1, the V gene TRBV19, with TRBD1 identical over 7 bases. The sequenced material came from blood. The sequence was obtained from a woman between 45 and 65 years old in good health. The CDR3 nucleotides read TGTGCCAGTAGTATACAGGGGGGTAACACTGAAGCTTTCTTT. Translated: CASSIQGGNTEAFF.